These T cell receptor beta chains were read from a single sample in a study of OX40 agonist ivuxolimab in advanced cancers. The protocol was immunoSEQ multiplex PCR, while the TCRdb copy is restricted to in-frame clones and leaves out a portion. The repertoire holds around 70,000 clones, about 85% seen once, with under 7% in the top ten. Sequenced here: CD4+ or CD8+ T cells sorted from blood, sampled in a trial of the OX40 agonist ivuxolimab. The receptors originated from an adult with an advanced solid tumor such as melanoma, head and neck, liver or kidney cancer. Each CDR3 is given with its conserved first and last residue. A D gene is named only where the DNA matches it firmly. Clone size is given for some rows only: seen once, a few or many times, or a class if the clone is expanded.

D gene	J gene	V gene	clone size	CDR3 DNA	CDR3 protein
NA	TRBJ2-5	TRBV7-3	NA	TGTGCCAGCAGCTTACTCGGGGCACCTCGAGAGACCCAGTACTTC	CASSLLGAPRETQYF
NA	TRBJ1-1	TRBV19	NA	TGTGCCAGTATAAGCACAGGAGGGGTGAACACTGAAGCTTTCTTT	CASISTGGVNTEAFF
NA	TRBJ2-3	TRBV5-1	NA	TGCGCCAGCAGCACCCGACTGGCAGATACGCAGTATTTT	CASSTRLADTQYF
TRBD1	TRBJ2-3	TRBV19	few	TGTGCCAGTAGTGTAGGACAGGGAAGAGCAGATACGCAGTATTTT	CASSVGQGRADTQYF
NA	TRBJ1-3	TRBV7-2	NA	TGTGCCAGCAGCTTAACTGGAAACACCATATATTTT	CASSLTGNTIYF
NA	TRBJ1-2	TRBV9	once	TGTGCCAGCAGCCCAAGCGGGGGGCGTTATGGCTACACCTTC	CASSPSGGRYGYTF
NA	TRBJ1-5	TRBV6-5	once	TGTGCCAGCAGTTACTCAGCGGATCAGCCCCAGCATTTT	CASSYSADQPQHF
NA	TRBJ1-2	TRBV6-6	NA	TGTGCCAGCAGTATCACATTAAACTATGGCTACACCTTC	CASSITLNYGYTF
TRBD2	TRBJ2-1	TRBV7-2	NA	TGTGCCAGCAGCGGTAGGGGACTAGCGGGAGGCAATGAGCAGTTCTTC	CASSGRGLAGGNEQFF
NA	TRBJ2-7	TRBV6-5	NA	TGTGCCAGCAGTTACCGGGACGGGTCCTCCTACGAGCAGTACTTC	CASSYRDGSSYEQYF
NA	TRBJ1-2	TRBV19	NA	TGTGCCAGTAGTATCTTGGGCCTCACCCCCCGGTATGGCTACACCTTC	CASSILGLTPRYGYTF
TRBD1	TRBJ2-7	TRBV4-3	NA	TGCGCCAGCAGCCAGGGACAGACCTACGAGCAGTACTTC	CASSQGQTYEQYF
NA	TRBJ2-7	TRBV6-5	NA	TGTGCCAGCAGTTACTCGAAGGGACACTACGAGCAGTACTTC	CASSYSKGHYEQYF
NA	TRBJ2-2	TRBV4-2	NA	TGTGCCAGCAGCCAAGACGGGGCGAACACCGGGGAGCTGTTTTTT	CASSQDGANTGELFF
TRBD1	TRBJ2-3	TRBV4-1	NA	TGCGCCAGCAGCCAAACCGGGACAGGTTTAGATACGCAGTATTTT	CASSQTGTGLDTQYF
NA	TRBJ1-1	TRBV7-3	NA	TGTGCCAGCAGCTCCACCGGACGGCTGAACACTGAAGCTTTCTTT	CASSSTGRLNTEAFF
NA	TRBJ2-3	TRBV4-3	NA	TGCGCCAGCAGCCAATCCTCGGGAGTCGGGTCTTACACAGATACGCAGTATTTT	CASSQSSGVGSYTDTQYF
TRBD2	TRBJ2-1	TRBV30	NA	TGTGCCTGGATGACTAGCGGGAGTGAGCAGTTCTTC	CAWMTSGSEQFF